This T cell receptor (beta chain) was observed in a study of OX40 agonist ivuxolimab in advanced cancers. Findings and caveats of the study: The mean number of expanded clones was higher in CD8+ T cells than in CD4+.

About this clone: Its antigen is currently unknown.

The data were produced by immunoSEQ multiplex PCR, yet TCRdb's version contains in-frame clones alone and is incomplete. The sample carries more than 90,000 clones, approximately 80% recorded once. The specimen was CD4+ or CD8+ T cells sorted from blood, collected in a trial of the OX40 agonist ivuxolimab. The TCR was taken from an adult with an advanced solid tumor such as melanoma, head and neck, liver or kidney cancer.

The CDR3 sequence is CASSPPNRGLGYEQYF. Written as DNA, the CDR3 is TGTGCCAGCTCACCACCTAATCGGGGCTTAGGGTACGAGCAGTACTTC. J is TRBJ2-7 and V is TRBV18, with D perhaps being TRBD1 or TRBD2 (5 bases each). V was trimmed by 0 bases and J by 4 bases, leaving 16 bases between them. The CDR3 sequence is 16 residues long. Germline values: CDR1 KGHSH, CDR2 LQKENI.